These 2 T cell receptor beta chains came from one sample sequenced in a study of OX40 agonist ivuxolimab in advanced cancers. Sequencing was performed with immunoSEQ multiplex PCR; in TCRdb, only in-frame clones are kept and a portion is missing. The data show about 98,000 clones, with roughly nine tenths seen just once and 0.8% to 1% held by the top ten. Sequencing used CD4+ or CD8+ T cells sorted from blood, obtained in a trial of the OX40 agonist ivuxolimab. The receptors shown here come from an adult with an advanced solid tumor such as melanoma, head and neck, liver or kidney cancer.

The rearrangement uses TRBV5-1 and TRBJ2-1; 11 bases line up with TRBD2. With V trimmed by 4 bases and J by 6 bases, 6 bases remained unmatched. Germline V lookup: CDR1 SGHRS, CDR2 YFSETQ. The CDR3 is 15 amino acids. CDR3 sequence: CASSLTGTSGNEQFF. The CDR3 region has the DNA TGCGCCAGCAGCCTAACCGGGACTAGCGGCAATGAGCAGTTCTTC.

The V gene is TRBV10-3, the J gene TRBJ2-1; possibly TRBD2 for D (6 bases). V was shortened by 1 base and J by 3 bases, with 13 bases between the two germline ends. This CDR3 is 16 amino acids long. The germline V gene has CDR1 ENHRY and CDR2 SYGVKD. CDR3 coding DNA: TGTGCCATCAGTGAGTTGAGGGACTTCCTCTACAATGAGCAGTTCTTC. Residues: CAISELRDFLYNEQFF.